A selection of T cell receptor beta chains follows, all from one sample in a study of shared clonotypes between healthy human individuals. Clones were read by immunoSEQ multiplex PCR, and TCRdb kept only the in-frame ones, dropping some. The table records about 1,500,000 clones, roughly 95% of them present only once. Input material: naive CD4+ T cells sorted from blood. The origin of the receptors is a young man in good health. The CDR3 runs from the conserved cysteine through the conserved F or W. D genes are given only for firm matches. Clone sizes are given selectively: once, few, many, or a class where the clone is expanded.

v_gene	d_gene	abundance	j_gene	CDR3nt	CDR3aa
TRBV18	TRBD1	.	TRBJ1-5	TGTGCCAGCTCACCTGGGACAGGGAGCAATCAGCCCCAGCATTTT	CASSPGTGSNQPQHF
TRBV28	TRBD2	.	TRBJ2-7	TGTGCCAGCAGTTCGGGAGGGACTAGCGGTTACGAGCAGTACTTC	CASSSGGTSGYEQYF
TRBV5-1	TRBD2	.	TRBJ2-3	TGCGCCAGCAACACGGGACTAGGCACAGATACGCAGTATTTT	CASNTGLGTDTQYF
TRBV28	.	once	TRBJ1-1	TGTGCCAGCAGCCCCGGTGCAGCTGAAGCTTTCTTT	CASSPGAAEAFF
TRBV7-9	TRBD2	.	TRBJ2-3	TGTGCCAGCAGCTTGGCTAGCGGGACTCTCACAGATACGCAGTATTTT	CASSLASGTLTDTQYF
TRBV29-1	.	.	TRBJ2-5	TGCAGCGCAACCGACGGACCAGTCCGAAACCAAGAGACCCAGTACTTC	CSATDGPVRNQETQYF
TRBV6-5	.	.	TRBJ1-1	TGTGCCAGCAGTTACTCCCCCCAGCGGTGGGCTTTCTTT	CASSYSPQRWAFF
TRBV19	.	once	TRBJ2-7	TGTGCCAGCGGTAGAGGGCTCACCTACGAGCAGTACTTC	CASGRGLTYEQYF
TRBV28	.	.	TRBJ1-2	TGTGCCAGCAGCCTTCTTTTGGGGTCCTATGGCTACACCTTC	CASSLLLGSYGYTF
TRBV5-5	.	once	TRBJ2-7	TGTGCCAGCAGCTTGGTTAACTCCTACGAGCAGTACTTC	CASSLVNSYEQYF
TRBV6-6	TRBD2	.	TRBJ2-1	TGTGCCAGCAGTTACTCACCTAGCGGAACCTACAATGAGCAGTTCTTC	CASSYSPSGTYNEQFF
TRBV29-1	TRBD1	once	TRBJ2-3	TGCAGCGTTAGGGGGCGGAGCACAGATACGCAGTATTTT	CSVRGRSTDTQYF
TRBV27	TRBD2	.	TRBJ2-7	TGTGCCAGCAGTTCTTACCGACTAGCGGGAAGCTCCTACGAGCAGTACTTC	CASSSYRLAGSSYEQYF
TRBV14	.	.	TRBJ2-1	TGTGCCAGCAGCCATTTAAACAGTTACAATGAGCAGTTCTTC	CASSHLNSYNEQFF
TRBV2	TRBD1	.	TRBJ2-7	TGTGCCAGCAGTGCAGACAGGGGGCGCTACGAGCAGTACTTC	CASSADRGRYEQYF